This T cell receptor beta chain was sequenced for a study of T cells in Graves' hyperthyroidism and ophthalmopathy. The authors deemed Graves' hyperthyroidism stable absent ophthalmopathy progression within 18 months. PBMCs were obtained from about 9 ml fresh peripheral blood. The CDR3 has 15 residues. CDR1 is DFQATT, CDR2 SNEGSKA, per germline (reference sequence). The ends lost 1 base at V and 1 base at J; junction bases unmatched: 2. Authors of the study amplified TCR beta CDR3 regions from RNA transcripts. An initial round of RT-PCR targeting the TCR CDR3 relied on the HTBI primer set. In TCRdb, the multiplex PCR reads were re-called with MiXCR into one record per CDR3 protein. Of about 510,000 distinct CDR3 sequences in the sample, 14% were seen once. In its sample, this clonotype was seen many times.

Source material: blood. The TCR sequence derives from a woman between 40 and 55 years old with Graves' hyperthyroidism. The chain uses TRBV20-1 and TRBJ1-4; 8 bases agree with TRBD1. The CDR3: CSARGTGRTNEKLFF. For the CDR3, the DNA is TGCAGTGCTAGAGGGACAGGGCGAACTAATGAAAAACTGTTTTTT.